This entry lists 7 T cell receptor beta chains sequenced from one sample in a study of identical twins. Via MiXCR, TCRdb re-called the 5' RACE reads, giving one row per CDR3 protein. The table includes 600,000 to 850,000 distinct CDR3 sequences, around a sixth detected once. The sample also formed part of further work on T cells expressing NK-cell markers.

Sequencing was performed on PBMCs. The receptors stem from a woman younger than 30 in good health.

There are a few counts of this clonotype. This chain links TRBV12-3 or TRBV12-4 with TRBJ2-3; 9 bases map to TRBD1. CDR3 length: 15 residues. J lost 4 bases, V lost 3 bases, and 5 bases had no gene match. This CDR3 reads CASSFGQGMSDTQYF. CDR3 DNA: TGTGCCAGCAGTTTCGGACAGGGGATGTCAGATACGCAGTATTTT.

This chain connects TRBV27 to TRBJ1-5; a possible D gene is TRBD1 (6 bases). Trimming pared 5 bases from V and 6 bases from J, leaving 20 bases between. This CDR3 region has 16 residues. Germline CDR1 and CDR2: MNHEY and SMNVEV (reference sequence). The CDR3 coding sequence is TGTGCCAGCAGTCAGGTGGGGGCAGGGAGGGCTCAGCCCCAGCATTTT. Its translation: CASSQVGAGRAQPQHF.

The rearrangement uses TRBV5-1 and TRBJ2-1; possible D gene TRBD1, 7 bases. V lost 1 base to trimming and J lost 6 bases, with 14 bases between them. CDR1 and CDR2 (germline): SGHRS, YFSETQ. The CDR3 runs 15 residues. CDR3: CASSLRTQGGNEQFF. CDR3 DNA: TGCGCCAGCAGCTTGAGGACTCAGGGGGGCAATGAGCAGTTCTTC. Together with reference TRBV5-1 and TRBJ2-1, the CDR3 gives the full variable domain: KAGVTQTPRYLIKTRGQQVTLSCSPISGHRSVSWYQQTPGQGLQFLFEYFSETQRNKGNFPGRFSGRQFSNSRSEMNVSTLELGDSALYLCASSLRTQGGNEQFFGPGTRLTVL.

V is TRBV29-1 and J is TRBJ1-2; possibly TRBD1 for D (6 bases). The CDR3 consists of 13 residues. The ends were cut back, 3 bases at V and 8 bases at J, with 16 bases in the middle. In germline, CDR1 is SQVTM, CDR2 ANQGSEA. CDR3 bases: TGCAGCGTTGATGGTCCGGGGGCGGTCGGCTACACCTTC. This sequence encodes CSVDGPGAVGYTF.

The chain employs TRBV7-2 and TRBJ2-7, with D unresolved. Trimming removed 4 bases from V and 3 bases from J, with 16 bases in between. CDR3 length: 15 residues. Germline V gene sequence: CDR1 SGHTA, CDR2 FQGNSA. The CDR3 sequence: CASSSLGRKRYEQYF. CDR3 coding DNA: TGTGCCAGCAGCTCCCTCGGCAGGAAACGCTACGAGCAGTACTTC.

This clonotype was observed a handful of times. V usage is TRBV25-1 and J usage is TRBJ2-5; D gene unclear. CDR1 and CDR2 from the germline V gene are MGHDK and SYGVNS. Trimming removed 2 bases at V and 8 bases at J, with 9 bases between. CDR3 length: 12 amino acids. CDR3 residues: CASSENQATQYF. CDR3 in DNA: TGTGCCAGCAGTGAAAATCAGGCCACCCAGTACTTC. Together with reference TRBV25-1 and TRBJ2-5, the CDR3 gives the full variable domain: EADIYQTPRYLVIGTGKKITLECSQTMGHDKMYWYQQDPGMELHLIHYSYGVNSTEKGDLSSESTVSRIRTEHFPLTLESARPSHTSQYLCASSENQATQYFGPGTRLLVL.

This clonotype was detected only a few times. The CDR3 DNA reads as TGCAGCGCACCGACAGGGATGGGCTATGGCTACACCTTC. Translating it yields CSAPTGMGYGYTF. This chain uses TRBV29-1 with TRBJ1-2; 7 bases line up with TRBD1. CDR1 is SQVTM and CDR2 is ANQGSEA in the germline V gene. The ends lost 7 bases at V and 4 bases at J; junction bases unmatched: 9. The CDR3 has 13 amino acids.